Listed below are T cell receptor beta chains from one sample, sequenced in a study of blood T cell dynamics during melanoma immunotherapy. Assay used: immunoSEQ multiplex PCR; TCRdb lists only in-frame clones, some missing. The profile shows about 8,200 clones, around nine tenths of them singletons. The material was blood, obtained from a patient treated with checkpoint blockade. The receptor source for this set is a human donor with melanoma. The CDR3 runs from the conserved cysteine through the conserved F or W. A D gene is named only where the DNA matches it firmly. Part of the rows lack a size; the others show once, few, many or a class for expanded clones.

TRBJ2-7	.	TRBV9	.	15	CASSVDDGSSYEQYF	TGTGCCAGCAGCGTAGATGACGGGAGCTCCTACGAGCAGTACTTC
TRBJ1-5	.	TRBV7-9	few	13	CASSLRAGGLQHF	TGTGCCAGCAGCCTACGCGCGGGGGGACTCCAGCATTTT
TRBJ2-7	.	TRBV7-6	.	15	CASSLGQGGFYEQYF	TGTGCCAGCAGCTTAGGACAGGGAGGTTTCTACGAGCAGTACTTC
TRBJ1-3	.	TRBV4-3	.	14	CASSQAVAGNTIYF	TGCGCCAGCAGCCAAGCGGTGGCTGGAAACACCATATATTTT
TRBJ1-1	.	TRBV19	.	11	CASSMVTEAFF	TGTGCCAGTAGTATGGTCACTGAAGCTTTCTTT
TRBJ1-3	TRBD1	TRBV9	.	16	CASSSGDRGSGNTIYF	TGTGCCAGCAGCTCCGGGGACAGGGGCTCTGGAAACACCATATATTTT
TRBJ1-6	.	TRBV5-8	.	15	CASIQGFNHNSPLHF	TGTGCCAGCATCCAGGGGTTTAATCATAATTCACCCCTCCACTTT
TRBJ1-2	TRBD1	TRBV7-9	once	15	CASSPAGQPNYGYTF	TGTGCCAGCAGCCCCGCGGGACAGCCGAACTATGGCTACACCTTC
TRBJ1-5	.	TRBV30	.	14	CAWSLGIGNQPQHF	TGTGCCTGGAGTTTAGGGATTGGCAATCAGCCCCAGCATTTT
TRBJ2-7	.	TRBV25-1	.	14	CASRGEGATYEQYF	TGTGCCAGCAGGGGGGAGGGGGCGACCTACGAGCAGTACTTC